The next 20 T cell receptor beta chains were all read from a single sample in a study of T cells in Graves' hyperthyroidism and ophthalmopathy. What was amplified from RNA transcripts were TCR beta CDR3 regions. Researchers ran a first-round RT-PCR on the TCR CDR3 using the HTBI primer set. TCRdb independently ran MiXCR on the multiplex PCR reads; one entry per CDR3 protein. The sample yields 500,000 to 600,000 distinct CDR3 sequences, about a sixth seen once. Sequences were obtained from blood. These receptors originate from a woman between 18 and 29 years old with Graves' hyperthyroidism.

This clonotype was recorded at least ten times. This chain links TRBV6-1 with TRBJ1-1; no firm D call. This CDR3 has 13 amino acids. The germline CDR1 and CDR2 sequences are MNHNS and SASEGT. The V end lost 7 bases, the J end lost 0 bases, and 9 bases lay between the germline ends. Written as DNA, the CDR3 is TGTGCCAGCAACGAGGGCGTGAACACTGAAGCTTTCTTT. This translates into CASNEGVNTEAFF.

This clonotype was observed once. This sequence joins TRBV25-1 and TRBJ1-1, with D unresolved. The CDR3 sequence is 12 residues long. Trimming removed 5 bases at V and 11 bases at J, with 15 bases between. Looked up from germline, CDR1 is MGHDK and CDR2 is SYGVNS. Here the CDR3 DNA reads TGTGCCAGCAGTCCCAGTACGAGGGCGGCTTTCTTT. Translation gives CASSPSTRAAFF.

The V call is TRBV20-1, the J call TRBJ2-7, with D possibly called TRBD1 or TRBD2 (7 bases each). V was shortened by 6 bases and J by 2 bases, with 20 bases between the two germline ends. The CDR3 has 15 residues. Germline V gene sequence: CDR1 DFQATT, CDR2 SNEGSKA (reference sequence). The CDR3 DNA is TGCAGTGCACTCCAGGGGGGGACCCTCCCCTACGAGCAGTACTTC. Translating gives CSALQGGTLPYEQYF.

CDR3 DNA: TGTGCCAGCAGGGGGGGACTAGCGGGCAGCTCCTACGAGCAGTACTTC. It yields the protein CASRGGLAGSSYEQYF. J is TRBJ2-7 and V is TRBV6-1, with 12 bases fitting TRBD2. The length of the CDR3 is 16 residues. V lost 6 bases to trimming and J lost 0 bases; unmatched junction nucleotides: 6. Germline V gene sequence: CDR1 MNHNS, CDR2 SASEGT.

This clonotype was observed at least ten times. The chain uses TRBV11-3 and TRBJ2-2; TRBD1 matches 9 bases. Germline V gives CDR1 SGHNT, CDR2 YENEEA. The CDR3 has 15 amino acids. V shed 5 bases and J 3 bases; nucleotides not matched to a gene: 4. The DNA of the CDR3 is TGTGCCAGCAGCCTACAGGGGGCGGACACCGGGGAGCTGTTTTTT. Its protein product is CASSLQGADTGELFF. The full variable domain, rest sourced from reference TRBV11-3 and TRBJ2-2, is EAGVVQSPRYKIIEKKQPVAFWCNPISGHNTLYWYLQNLGQGPELLIRYENEEAVDDSQLPKDRFSAERLKGVDSTLKIQPAELGDSAVYLCASSLQGADTGELFFGEGSRLTVL.

This clonotype was observed many times. The J gene is TRBJ2-1, the V gene TRBV6-2 or TRBV6-3; D gene uncertain. V shed 2 bases and J shed 8 bases, with 10 bases lying between them. The CDR3 is made up of 13 amino acids. In germline, CDR1 is MNHEY, CDR2 SVGEGT. The CDR3 bases are TGTGCCAGCAGTTACGCAGAGATCGATGAGCAGTTCTTC. Translating it yields CASSYAEIDEQFF.

Many counts were recorded for this clonotype. This chain links TRBV4-1 with TRBJ2-3; D remains ambiguous. CDR3 length: 13 residues. The germline gives CDR1 MGHRA, CDR2 YSYEKL. V was trimmed by 0 bases and J by 1 base, leaving 2 bases between them. The DNA of the CDR3 is TGCGCCAGCAGCCAAGATGGCACAGATACGCAGTATTTT. Translation gives CASSQDGTDTQYF.

There are a few counts of this clonotype. The J gene is TRBJ2-7, the V gene TRBV3-1; D gene unclear. The CDR3 runs 13 residues. Trimming took off 4 bases at V and 3 bases at J, with 10 bases between the two ends. Per the germline V gene, CDR1 is LGHDT and CDR2 is YNNKEL (reference sequence). CDR3 nucleotide sequence: TGTGCCAGCAGCCGAACCTTCGACTACGAGCAGTACTTC. Amino acid sequence: CASSRTFDYEQYF.

This clonotype came up many times. The chain has TRBV20-1 and TRBJ1-5; 8 positions agree with TRBD1. Germline V gene data show CDR1 as DFQATT and CDR2 as SNEGSKA (reference sequence). This CDR3 contains 15 residues. V trimming: 6 bases; J trimming: 4 bases; junction bases outside the gene matches: 11. CDR3 region: CSAGPGTGFNQPQHF. CDR3 in DNA: TGCAGTGCGGGTCCCGGGACAGGCTTTAATCAGCCCCAGCATTTT.

This chain uses TRBV7-2 with TRBJ2-5; 9 bases map to TRBD2. With 1 base clipped from V and 7 bases from J, the junction kept 13 bases outside the gene matches. CDR1 SGHTA and CDR2 FQGNSA come from the germline V gene. This CDR3 spans 17 amino acids. In DNA, the CDR3 is TGTGCCAGCAGCTTAGGACCCTGGCTAGCGGGGAGTGGGACCCAGTACTTC. Amino acids: CASSLGPWLAGSGTQYF.

The chain joins TRBV28 to TRBJ1-4; 9 bases fit TRBD1. J gave up 8 bases and V 6 bases, and 10 bases lay outside the gene matches. From germline, CDR1 is MDHEN and CDR2 SYDVKM. This CDR3 contains 15 residues. The CDR3 spells CASRPLQGAWEKLFF. The CDR3 nucleotides read TGTGCCAGCAGACCCTTACAGGGGGCTTGGGAAAAACTGTTTTTT. The full variable domain, with the rest looked up from reference TRBV28 and TRBJ1-4, is DVKVTQSSRYLVKRTGEKVFLECVQDMDHENMFWYRQDPGLGLRLIYFSYDVKMKEKGDIPEGYSVSREKKERFSLILESASTNQTSMYLCASRPLQGAWEKLFFGSGTQLSVL.

The gene calls are TRBV18 and TRBJ1-3, with 7 bases that match TRBD1. The CDR3 is made up of 17 amino acids. CDR1 and CDR2 from the germline V gene are KGHSH and LQKENI. With 1 base clipped from V and 2 bases from J, the junction kept 8 bases outside the gene matches. The CDR3 sequence is CASSPRQTGDTGNTIYF. The CDR3 nucleotides are TGTGCCAGCTCACCACGGCAAACAGGGGATACTGGAAACACCATATATTTT.

There are many counts of this clonotype. The chain combines TRBV28 with TRBJ2-1; the D gene is possibly TRBD2 (7 bases). From germline, CDR1 is MDHEN and CDR2 SYDVKM. The CDR3 extends over 16 amino acids. Trimming took off 7 bases at V and 4 bases at J, with 20 bases between the two ends. In nucleotides, the CDR3 is TGTGCCAGCATCCCGGGGGGCGGAGTGGGGTACAATGAGCAGTTCTTC. It codes for CASIPGGGVGYNEQFF.

This clonotype has at least ten counts. In nucleotides, the CDR3 is TGCAGTGCTAGACGCGACAGGGGCAACTACAATGAGCAGTTCTTC. Protein product: CSARRDRGNYNEQFF. The chain links TRBV20-1 to TRBJ2-1, with 8 bases aligning to TRBD1. Unmatched junction bases numbered 6, after V lost 2 bases and J lost 3 bases. The CDR3 is 15 amino acids. CDR1 and CDR2 (germline): DFQATT, SNEGSKA (reference sequence).

The V and J genes are TRBV4-1 and TRBJ1-3; tentatively, D is TRBD1 (5 bases). This CDR3 region has 14 residues. V was cut by 4 bases and J by 2 bases, with 9 bases left in between. Germline assignment: CDR1 MGHRA and CDR2 YSYEKL. The CDR3 region has the DNA TGCGCCAGCAGCCGGGGGGAGGCTGGAAACACCATATATTTT. Its protein product is CASSRGEAGNTIYF.

This chain connects TRBV6-2 or TRBV6-3 to TRBJ1-2; D gene uncertain. This CDR3 is built from 13 residues. V lost 6 bases, J lost 10 bases, and 18 bases lay in between. CDR1 is MNHEY and CDR2 is SVGEGT in the germline V gene. CDR3 protein: CASSLLNTGIYTF. The CDR3 region has the DNA TGTGCCAGCAGCCTACTTAATACGGGGATCTACACCTTC.

The chain has TRBV5-5 and TRBJ1-4, with a weak D call TRBD1 (5 bases). There are 13 residues in the CDR3. Per germline, CDR1 SGHKS and CDR2 YYEKEE (reference sequence). V lost 1 base and J 5 bases, leaving 6 bases between the germline ends. The CDR3 region has the DNA TGTGCCAGCAGCTTGAACAGGAATGAAAAACTGTTTTTT. This encodes CASSLNRNEKLFF. The entire variable domain, with the rest obtained from reference TRBV5-5 and TRBJ1-4, is as follows: DAGVTQSPTHLIKTRGQQVTLRCSPISGHKSVSWYQQVLGQGPQFIFQYYEKEERGRGNFPDRFSARQFPNYSSELNVNALLLGDSALYLCASSLNRNEKLFFGSGTQLSVL.

In this sample, this clonotype turned up a few times. The chain combines TRBV7-2 with TRBJ2-5; D not resolved. The CDR3 is made up of 13 amino acids. Germline CDR1 is SGHTA and CDR2 is FQGNSA. The germline V and J ends were trimmed by 1 base and 3 bases, with 6 bases remaining between them. The CDR3 reads CASSLEWKETQYF. CDR3 bases: TGTGCCAGCAGCTTAGAATGGAAAGAGACCCAGTACTTC.

V usage is TRBV30 and J usage is TRBJ2-2, with D perhaps given as TRBD1 or TRBD2 (5 bases each). V gave up 2 bases and J gave up 6 bases, with 7 bases separating them. The CDR3 sequence is 12 residues long. Germline CDR1 GTSNPN, CDR2 SVGIG (reference sequence). The CDR3 loop is CAWSSGPGELFF. The CDR3 DNA is TGTGCCTGGAGTTCGGGACCCGGGGAGCTGTTTTTT.

This clonotype occurred many times. The chain combines TRBV20-1 with TRBJ1-1; perhaps TRBD1 as D (5 bases). CDR1 and CDR2 from the germline V gene are DFQATT and SNEGSKA (reference sequence). The germline V and J ends were trimmed by 5 bases and 1 base, with 14 bases remaining between them. The CDR3 extends over 14 amino acids. CDR3 in amino acids: CSAYFGTGNTEAFF. CDR3 bases: TGCAGTGCTTACTTCGGGACGGGGAACACTGAAGCTTTCTTT.